Listed below are T cell receptor beta chains from one sample, sequenced in a study of beta chain features in type 1 diabetes. TCRdb's table, derived via immunoSEQ multiplex PCR, lists solely in-frame clones and lacks some. The sample contains 200,000 to 300,000 clones, about 20% of which appear only once. The sample taken for sequencing was naive CD4+ T cells from blood. Receptor source: a woman aged 40 to 55 with type 1 diabetes. The CDR3 runs from the conserved cysteine through the conserved F or W. D genes are given only for firm matches. Expanded clones are given a class, and other clones once, few, many or no size at all.

J	V	D	size	DNA	CDR3
TRBJ2-1	TRBV4-3	-	-	TGCGCCAGCAGCCAAGATAGGAGCAATGAGCAGTTCTTC	CASSQDRSNEQFF
TRBJ2-6	TRBV4-1	-	few	TGCGCCAGCAGCCTACGGGACACTGTCAACTCTGGGGCCAACGTCCTGACTTTC	CASSLRDTVNSGANVLTF
TRBJ2-1	TRBV9	TRBD2	-	TGTGCCAGCAGCCTGACTAACCAGCGGGAGGTTAATGAGCAGTTCTTC	CASSLTNQREVNEQFF
TRBJ2-2	TRBV10-3	TRBD1	-	TGTGCCATCAGTGCGGACAGGGCCGGGGAGCTGTTTTTT	CAISADRAGELFF
TRBJ2-7	TRBV7-9	TRBD2	few	TGTGCCAGCAGCCCTTGGACTAGCGGACTGTACGAGCAGTACTTC	CASSPWTSGLYEQYF
TRBJ2-3	TRBV28	TRBD2	-	TGTGCCAGCAGTTCGCTAGCGGTTACGCAGTATTTT	CASSSLAVTQYF
TRBJ1-1	TRBV6-6	TRBD1	-	TGTGCCAGCAGTGGCCCGGGACAGGGTGAAGCTTTCTTT	CASSGPGQGEAFF
TRBJ2-1	TRBV2	TRBD1	-	TGTGCCAGCAGGACCGACAGGGGGCGACGGAATGAGCAGTTCTTC	CASRTDRGRRNEQFF
TRBJ1-5	TRBV23-1	-	-	TGCGCCAGCAGTCCCTTCGATGCACAGGACGCGTGGCCCCAGCATTTT	CASSPFDAQDAWPQHF
TRBJ1-3	TRBV28	-	-	TGTGCCAGCAGTGCGCCCCGGGACACTACTGGAAACACCATATATTTT	CASSAPRDTTGNTIYF
TRBJ1-1	TRBV7-9	-	-	TGTGCCAGCAGTTTTACTTACACTGAAGCTTTCTTT	CASSFTYTEAFF
TRBJ2-7	TRBV11-2	TRBD2	-	TGTGCCAGCAGCCCGGGACTAGCGGGGGAGTACGAGCAGTACTTC	CASSPGLAGEYEQYF
TRBJ1-1	TRBV9	TRBD1	few	TGTGCCAGCAGCGCCCAGACAGGGTGGGGCACTGAAGCTTTCTTT	CASSAQTGWGTEAFF
TRBJ2-7	TRBV18	-	few	TGTGCCAGCTCACCGGGGACTCTGTCCTACGAGCAGTACTTC	CASSPGTLSYEQYF
TRBJ2-1	TRBV29-1	-	few	TGCAGCGTTGTGTTGCAGGGGCAGAGGAATGAGCAGTTCTTC	CSVVLQGQRNEQFF
TRBJ2-2	TRBV18	TRBD1	-	TGTGCCAGCTCACTTTCGACAGGGCGGACCGGGGAGCTGTTTTTT	CASSLSTGRTGELFF
TRBJ2-3	TRBV20-1	TRBD2	few	TGCAGCCGCGGGGGGACAGATACGCAGTATTTT	CSRGGTDTQYF
TRBJ1-2	TRBV4-1	-	-	TGCGCCAGCAGCCAAGACTCCTCCTGGACAGTCTATGGCTACACCTTC	CASSQDSSWTVYGYTF
TRBJ2-7	TRBV7-2	TRBD1	-	TGTGCCAGCAGCTACCCAGGGGGCGGCTACGAGCAGTACTTC	CASSYPGGGYEQYF
TRBJ1-2	TRBV19	-	-	TGTGCCGGCAAAGGGTCTTCCGGGAGGGGAAGCTACACCTTC	CAGKGSSGRGSYTF
TRBJ2-1	TRBV7-9	TRBD2	-	TGTGCCAGCAGCTTATTGCTAGCGGGAGGTTTCAGGGAGCAGTTCTTC	CASSLLLAGGFREQFF
TRBJ1-6	TRBV2	-	-	TGTGCCAGTAGACAGGATAATTCACCCCTCCACTTT	CASRQDNSPLHF
TRBJ1-2	TRBV25-1	TRBD1	-	TGTGCCAGCACCCCACGGACAGGAAATGGCTACACCTTC	CASTPRTGNGYTF
TRBJ1-1	TRBV28	TRBD1	-	TGTGCCAGCGTTGTAGGACAGGATACTTCTGAAGCTTTCTTT	CASVVGQDTSEAFF
TRBJ1-5	TRBV4-3	-	few	TGCGCCAGCAGCCTAGACCGGGGGCAGCCCCAGCATTTT	CASSLDRGQPQHF
TRBJ2-7	TRBV5-1	TRBD1	-	TGCGCCAGCAGCTCCGGGGACAGGGCGTACGAGCAGTACTTC	CASSSGDRAYEQYF
TRBJ1-5	TRBV28	-	-	TGTGCCAGCAGTTCACAGGATGCGCAGCCCCAGCATTTT	CASSSQDAQPQHF
TRBJ2-7	TRBV6-5	-	-	TGTGCCAGCGTAGGAGGTAATTACGAGCAGTACTTC	CASVGGNYEQYF
TRBJ2-5	TRBV5-1	TRBD2	few	TGCGCCAGCAGCCCCTCTTCAACCACCCCGGGACTAGGAACCCAGTACTTC	CASSPSSTTPGLGTQYF
TRBJ2-2	TRBV9	-	few	TGTGCCAGCAGTCAGGTGTCGAACACCGGGGAGCTGTTTTTT	CASSQVSNTGELFF
TRBJ1-1	TRBV14	-	-	TGTGCCAGCAGCCCCGGAGGGATGAACACTGAAGCTTTCTTT	CASSPGGMNTEAFF
TRBJ2-7	TRBV11-2	-	-	TGTGCCAGCAGCCGGACAGACACCTACGAGCAGTACTTC	CASSRTDTYEQYF
TRBJ2-3	TRBV4-1	TRBD2	-	TGCGCCAGCAGCCTACCTAGCGGGAGCACAGATACGCAGTATTTT	CASSLPSGSTDTQYF
TRBJ2-5	TRBV20-1	-	-	TGCAGTGCTCGGGGATTCGAGACCCAGTACTTC	CSARGFETQYF
TRBJ2-1	TRBV15	TRBD1	-	TGTGCCACCAGACGGTTCCCCGGGACAGGGGTCTACAATGAGCAGTTCTTC	CATRRFPGTGVYNEQFF
TRBJ2-7	TRBV28	TRBD2	few	TGTGCCAGCAAAGCGGCGGGGGAACCCTACGAGCAGTACTTC	CASKAAGEPYEQYF
TRBJ1-1	TRBV19	-	few	TGTGCCAGTAGTCTCGAGGGGAACACTGAAGCTTTCTTT	CASSLEGNTEAFF
TRBJ1-2	TRBV25-1	-	-	TGTGCCAGCAGTTCGGGGAACGGCTACACCTTC	CASSSGNGYTF
TRBJ1-1	TRBV7-2	-	-	TGTGCCAGCAGCTTAGCGGGCGACACTGAAGCTTTCTTT	CASSLAGDTEAFF
TRBJ2-7	TRBV25-1	-	few	TGTGCCAGCAGTGATCCCGCGGTGAGCTCCTACGAGCAGTACTTC	CASSDPAVSSYEQYF
TRBJ1-5	TRBV10-3	-	-	TGTGCCATAGGCAGGGCAGGAGATCAGCCCCAGCATTTT	CAIGRAGDQPQHF
TRBJ2-3	TRBV30	-	-	TGTGCCCGCGGGGATACAGATACGCAGTATTTT	CARGDTDTQYF
TRBJ2-2	TRBV30	-	-	TGTGCCTGGAGTGGACAGCTAACCGGGGAGCTGTTTTTT	CAWSGQLTGELFF
TRBJ1-1	TRBV14	-	few	TGTGCCAGCAGCCCGGGAGGTCAAGGGATTGAAGCTTTCTTT	CASSPGGQGIEAFF
TRBJ2-1	TRBV11-3	TRBD2	-	TGTGCCAGCAGCGTAGCGGGAGCAGGTGAGCAGTTCTTC	CASSVAGAGEQFF
TRBJ2-1	TRBV4-3	-	few	TGCGCCAGCAGCTCTAGCCAGAGCTCCTACAATGAGCAGTTCTTC	CASSSSQSSYNEQFF